Shown below are 13 T cell receptor beta chains from a single sample sequenced in a study of cytomegalovirus exposure and HLA in healthy donors. Primers for the PCR totalled 60 Vbeta and 13 Jbeta. The assay was immunoSEQ multiplex PCR, and TCRdb's table has in-frame clones only and misses some. The table records some 130,000 clones, around 81% of them present only once. The material sequenced was PBMCs. All receptors come from a man aged 18 to 30 in good health and CMV-seronegative.

The chain is built from TRBV6-5 and TRBJ1-2, with 8 bases lining up with TRBD1. Trimming cost V 4 bases and J 8 bases; bases outside gene matches: 6. Germline V gene lookup returns CDR1 MNHEY and CDR2 SVGAGI. This CDR3 comprises 13 residues. The CDR3 is CASSSPGTGGYTF. CDR3 in DNA: TGTGCCAGCAGTTCCCCCGGGACAGGAGGCTACACCTTC.

This chain joins TRBV5-8 and TRBJ2-3; TRBD2 matches at 9 bases. The CDR3 has 14 amino acids. Per the germline V gene, CDR1 is SGHTS and CDR2 is YDEGEE. The V gene end was trimmed by 4 bases and the J gene end by 4 bases; junction bases not matched to a gene: 4. In DNA form, the CDR3 reads TGTGCCAGCAGCAGAAGCGGGGGGTCAGATACGCAGTATTTT. Protein sequence: CASSRSGGSDTQYF.

The J gene is TRBJ2-7, the V gene TRBV27, with 9 bases identical to TRBD1. The CDR3 spans 14 residues. Trimming cost V 6 bases and J 4 bases; bases outside gene matches: 7. CDR1 is MNHEY, CDR2 SMNVEV, per germline (reference sequence). DNA of the CDR3: TGTGCCAGCAGCGACAGGGGGGAGCGTTACGAGCAGTACTTC. This gives the protein CASSDRGERYEQYF.

This chain uses TRBV7-2 with TRBJ1-1; 9 bases match TRBD1. Germline CDR1 reads SGHTA; CDR2 reads FQGNSA. The CDR3 has 14 amino acids. V lost 5 bases, J lost 4 bases, and 5 bases stayed unmatched. The CDR3 loop reads CASSIYRGRTEAFF. CDR3 DNA sequence: TGTGCCAGCAGCATATACAGGGGGCGCACTGAAGCTTTCTTT.

This chain connects TRBV19 to TRBJ1-1; no reliable D call. CDR3 size: 14 residues. Between the trimmed V and J ends, which lost 5 bases and 0 bases, there was a span of 10 bases. CDR1 and CDR2 (germline): LNHDA, SQIVND (reference sequence). CDR3 sequence reads: CASSPQTVNTEAFF. The CDR3 coding sequence is TGTGCCAGTAGTCCGCAAACAGTGAACACTGAAGCTTTCTTT.

V gene TRBV25-1 combines with J gene TRBJ2-3, with 12 bases lining up with TRBD1. This CDR3 contains 15 residues. Germline V gives CDR1 MGHDK, CDR2 SYGVNS. J was trimmed by 8 bases and V by 3 bases; bases with no gene match: 6. This CDR3 is CASSDPGTGGITQYF. For the CDR3, the DNA is TGTGCCAGCAGTGATCCCGGGACAGGGGGCATTACGCAGTATTTT.

The V call is TRBV29-1, the J call TRBJ1-1, with 7 bases lining up with TRBD1. CDR3 length equals 15 residues. Losses at the gene ends were 7 bases for V and 2 bases for J; bases not matched to a gene: 13. Germline CDR1 is SQVTM and CDR2 is ANQGSEA. DNA of the CDR3: TGCAGCGCCAAGACAGGGACAATAACTAACACTGAAGCTTTCTTT. Translation: CSAKTGTITNTEAFF.

In DNA, the CDR3 is TGTGCCAGCAGGTACCCTAGCAGGACCGACAATGAGCAGTTCTTC. Protein sequence: CASRYPSRTDNEQFF. The chain has TRBV6-6 and TRBJ2-1, with a weak D call TRBD2 (5 bases). CDR1 and CDR2 from the germline V gene are MNHNY and SVGAGI (reference sequence). This CDR3 spans 15 amino acids. The V end was cut by 6 bases, the J end by 5 bases, with 17 bases between.

The CDR3 loop is CASSADRGGYGYTF. The CDR3, as DNA: TGCGCCAGCAGCGCGGACAGGGGAGGCTATGGCTACACCTTC. This chain links TRBV5-1 with TRBJ1-2, with TRBD1 matching over 9 bases. Germline V gene lookup returns CDR1 SGHRS and CDR2 YFSETQ. Germline trimming cut 4 bases from V and 4 bases from J; bases unmatched to any gene: 5. The CDR3 has 14 amino acids.

This clone was seen only once. V and J are TRBV5-1 and TRBJ2-3; 10 positions match TRBD2. CDR1 is SGHRS and CDR2 is YFSETQ in the germline V gene. CDR3 length equals 17 residues. V trimming: 5 bases; J trimming: 2 bases; junction bases outside the gene matches: 11. For the CDR3, the DNA is TGCGCCAGCAGTAAACCAACTAGCGGGGTCGCCACAGATACGCAGTATTTT. Its protein product is CASSKPTSGVATDTQYF.

The genes are TRBV28 and TRBJ1-2; possibly TRBD1 for D (5 bases). This CDR3 contains 11 residues. V gave up 3 bases and J gave up 7 bases, with 6 bases separating them. CDR1 MDHEN and CDR2 SYDVKM come from the germline V gene. The CDR3 reads CASSFRGGYTF. The CDR3 region has the DNA TGTGCCAGCAGTTTTAGGGGTGGCTACACCTTC.

The gene calls are TRBV5-3 and TRBJ2-7; D perhaps matches TRBD2 (5 bases). TRBV5-3 carries the ORF label, with uncertain function. CDR3 length equals 17 residues. Trimming cost V 0 bases and J 4 bases, with 20 bases left between them. CDR3 residues: CARSLADDTCWEYEQYF. The CDR3 DNA is TGTGCCAGAAGCTTGGCGGACGACACGTGTTGGGAGTACGAGCAGTACTTC.

The chain's CDR3 is CASSANLSSNYGYTF. The CDR3 DNA reads TGTGCCAGCAGCGCAAACCTAAGCTCTAACTATGGCTACACCTTC. This rearrangement joins TRBV7-9 to TRBJ1-2; the D is unclear. This CDR3 is 15 amino acids long. Germline assignment: CDR1 SEHNR and CDR2 FQNEAQ (reference sequence). Trimming cost V 5 bases and J 0 bases, with 13 bases left between them.